This T cell receptor beta chain was obtained from a study of blood T cell repertoires in COVID-19. Study-wide context: Sites in the United States, Italy and Spain provided acute and convalescent COVID-19 samples. Nucleic acid was either cDNA or gDNA, and it came from T cells, B-cell-depleted T cells, or PBMCs.

This CDR3 is built from 15 residues. Germline-derived CDR1 and CDR2 are SGHRS and YFSETQ. The V and J ends lost 3 bases and 4 bases respectively, with 14 bases between them. Original processing notes: Amplification with reference gene primers provided the estimates of nucleated cell counts. TCRdb's table, derived via immunoSEQ multiplex PCR, lists solely in-frame clones and lacks some. V and J calls plus clone size are reproduced from that table; the DNA served to infer D and trimming. The sample holds about 130,000 clones, approximately 80% seen once. The sequenced sample consisted of peripheral blood. This sequence originates from a middle-aged man with active or convalescent COVID-19. V gene TRBV5-1 combines with J gene TRBJ2-1, with D possibly TRBD2 on 6 matching bases. As DNA, the CDR3 is TGCGCCAGCAGCTCGGAAGGGACTCCATACAATGAGCAGTTCTTC. Its protein product is CASSSEGTPYNEQFF.